This TCR beta chain was observed in a study of blood T cell repertoires in COVID-19. Per the authors' pipeline: Reference gene primer amplification yielded estimated nucleated cell counts. Some clones are missing from TCRdb's copy, which holds only in-frame ones; the method was immunoSEQ multiplex PCR. That table supplies the V and J calls and clone size; D and trimming were determined from the DNA. The table lists approximately 220,000 clones, 85% of them singletons. The germline gives CDR1 MGHRA, CDR2 YSYEKL. CDR3 length: 13 amino acids. The V end lost 4 bases, the J end lost 6 bases, and 13 bases lay between the germline ends. Participants spanned ages about 18 to 90 years and resided in 20 to 30 US areas. Participants were placed into cohorts based on the clinical history they reported. Recovered status in Cohort 3 required two negative PCRs, clearance, or symptom resolution.

Sequencing used PBMCs or T cells enriched from blood (not recorded which). The TCR originated in a man between 35 and 55 years old who had recovered from COVID-19. This chain uses TRBV4-1 with TRBJ2-7; D is possibly TRBD1 (5 bases). CDR3 DNA sequence: TGCGCCAGCAGCCCTTTTACCACAGGCGAGCAGTACTTC. Amino acid sequence: CASSPFTTGEQYF.